These 17 T cell receptor beta chains were sequenced from one sample in a study of cytomegalovirus exposure and HLA in healthy donors. The PCR contained 60 Vbeta and 13 Jbeta primers. The data were produced by immunoSEQ multiplex PCR, yet TCRdb's version contains in-frame clones alone and is incomplete. The sample lists about 160,000 clones, 70% to 80% occurring once. What was sequenced was PBMCs. The source is a man aged 18-30 years in good health and CMV-seropositive.

V gene TRBV27 combines with J gene TRBJ2-5; D uncertain. The end of the DNA is better explained by TRBJ2-7, so the J call may be wrong. The CDR3 length is 14 residues. Germline V lookup: CDR1 MNHEY, CDR2 SMNVEV (reference sequence). CDR3 nucleotides: TGTGCCAGCAGTTTATCTGAGGCCCCCTACGAGCAGTACTTC. Encoded protein: CASSLSEAPYEQYF.

The V gene is TRBV5-1, the J gene TRBJ1-6, with 7 bases that match TRBD1. There are 14 residues in the CDR3. The germline V gene encodes CDR1 SGHRS and CDR2 YFSETQ. Germline trimming cut 4 bases from V and 11 bases from J; bases unmatched to any gene: 9. The CDR3 sequence: CASSPPGTEAPLHF. The CDR3 coding sequence is TGCGCCAGCAGCCCCCCCGGGACAGAAGCACCCCTCCACTTT.

Written as DNA, the CDR3 is TGTGCCAGCAGCCGAGGACTAGCGGGAGAAGCCTACGAGCAGTACTTC. Amino acids: CASSRGLAGEAYEQYF. J is TRBJ2-7 and V is TRBV7-9; 13 bases map to TRBD2. The CDR3 contains 16 residues. Trimming took 5 bases from V and 2 from J; bases not matched to a gene: 6. Germline loops: CDR1 SEHNR, CDR2 FQNEAQ (reference sequence).

The V gene is TRBV6-6, the J gene TRBJ1-4, with 9 nucleotides matching TRBD1. V was pared by 8 bases and J by 7 bases, with 2 bases of the junction left unmatched. This CDR3 is 12 amino acids long. Per the germline V gene, CDR1 is MNHNY and CDR2 is SVGAGI (reference sequence). The CDR3 here is CASGDRAEKLFF. The CDR3 coding sequence is TGTGCCAGCGGGGACAGGGCTGAAAAACTGTTTTTT.

V gene TRBV5-1 combines with J gene TRBJ2-2, with 7 nucleotides matching TRBD1. CDR1 and CDR2 (germline): SGHRS, YFSETQ. Germline trimming cut 4 bases from V and 1 base from J; bases unmatched to any gene: 4. The CDR3 is 15 residues long. The CDR3 spells CASSARTGNTGELFF. CDR3 DNA sequence: TGCGCCAGCAGCGCGCGGACAGGGAACACCGGGGAGCTGTTTTTT.

J is TRBJ1-3 and V is TRBV6-1; no reliable D call. Germline V gene sequence: CDR1 MNHNS, CDR2 SASEGT. Deletions cut 2 bases from V and 1 base from J, with 9 bases between. The length of the CDR3 is 15 residues. CDR3 nucleotides: TGTGCCAGCAGTGAACAAGGAGGGTCTGGAAACACCATATATTTT. The encoded protein is CASSEQGGSGNTIYF.

This sequence joins TRBV14 and TRBJ2-3; D is unresolved. CDR3 length: 17 residues. V lost 0 bases and J 6 bases, leaving 19 bases between the germline ends. Germline V CDR1 and CDR2: SGHDN, FVKESK. CDR3: CASSQDAYLIKEDTQYF. The CDR3 DNA follows: TGTGCCAGCAGCCAAGATGCCTACCTAATTAAGGAGGATACGCAGTATTTT.

This rearrangement joins TRBV27 to TRBJ1-5; D not resolved. The germline V gene has CDR1 MNHEY and CDR2 SMNVEV (reference sequence). Trimming shortened V by 0 bases and J by 0 bases, and 6 bases separated the two germline ends. The CDR3 contains 15 residues. This CDR3 reads CASSLSRYSNQPQHF. CDR3 in DNA: TGTGCCAGCAGTTTATCCAGATATAGCAATCAGCCCCAGCATTTT.

Remarks on this clone: One junction end does not reproduce the germline sequence, and a read error may be involved. This chain uses TRBV7-9 with TRBJ1-1; D is perhaps TRBD1 (6 bases). The CDR3 spans 15 residues. Germline CDR1 SEHNR, CDR2 FQNEAQ (reference sequence). As DNA, the CDR3 is TGTTCCAGCAGCTTAGCCCCGACAGGGAACACTGAAGCTTTCTTT. It specifies CSSSLAPTGNTEAFF.

The chain carries TRBV13 and TRBJ2-7, with D unresolved. Trimming stripped 3 bases from V and 3 bases from J, with 6 bases between. The CDR3 covers 12 residues. The germline gives CDR1 PRHDT, CDR2 FYEKMQ (reference sequence). The CDR3 here is CASSFSVYEQYF. CDR3 DNA: TGTGCCAGCAGCTTTTCGGTCTACGAGCAGTACTTC.

This clone occurred a few times. The rearrangement joins TRBV6-1 to TRBJ2-7; 8 nucleotides match TRBD2. V gave up 5 bases and J gave up 7 bases; unmatched junction bases: 13. The CDR3 totals 15 residues. Germline V lookup: CDR1 MNHNS, CDR2 SASEGT. The CDR3 spells CASSSPGRVLWEQYF. The CDR3 DNA follows: TGTGCCAGCAGTTCCCCCGGGAGGGTGTTATGGGAGCAGTACTTC.

V and J are TRBV25-1 and TRBJ2-7, with 9 bases matching TRBD1. V lost 7 bases to trimming and J lost 6 bases; unmatched junction nucleotides: 7. This CDR3 has 13 residues. Germline CDR1 is MGHDK and CDR2 is SYGVNS. The DNA of the CDR3 is TGTGCCAGCAACCCGGGACAGGGTAGCGAGCAGTACTTC. As protein: CASNPGQGSEQYF.

The chain carries TRBV2 and TRBJ2-3; TRBD2 agrees at 12 bases. CDR3 length equals 15 residues. The V and J ends lost 2 bases and 5 bases, in that order; junction bases with no gene match: 2. The germline gives CDR1 SNHLY, CDR2 FYNNEI. The CDR3, as DNA: TGTGCCAGCAGTGAACCTAGCGGGGGGGTAGATACGCAGTATTTT. Its protein is CASSEPSGGVDTQYF.

This clone appeared once. The rearrangement uses TRBV9 and TRBJ2-1, with D perhaps TRBD1 (6 bases). Germline V gives CDR1 SGDLS, CDR2 YYNGEE. Trimming took 2 bases from V and 4 from J, leaving 16 bases between them. The CDR3 spans 16 residues. The CDR3 sequence: CASSVSSPRGYNEQFF. CDR3 in DNA: TGTGCCAGCAGCGTTTCCTCTCCGAGGGGGTACAATGAGCAGTTCTTC.

The chain carries TRBV7-2 and TRBJ2-5; 14 positions match TRBD2. The CDR3 runs to 16 residues. The V and J ends lost 5 bases and 3 bases, in that order; junction bases with no gene match: 5. In germline, CDR1 is SGHTA, CDR2 FQGNSA. The CDR3 reads CASSPRLAGGEETQYF. In DNA form, the CDR3 reads TGTGCCAGCAGCCCCCGACTAGCGGGGGGGGAAGAGACCCAGTACTTC.

The rearrangement links TRBV5-1 to TRBJ2-5, with D perhaps TRBD1 (6 bases). The tail of the sequence fits TRBJ2-7 better, so the J call may be wrong. This CDR3 is built from 14 residues. Germline-derived CDR1 and CDR2 are SGHRS and YFSETQ. The CDR3 protein is CASSLDRVSYEQYF. CDR3 nucleotide sequence: TGCGCCAGCAGCTTGGACAGGGTTAGCTACGAGCAGTACTTC.

The table lists this clone with a count of one. This chain uses TRBV30 with TRBJ1-2, with TRBD1 identical over 12 bases. The CDR3 runs 15 residues. Germline loops: CDR1 GTSNPN, CDR2 SVGIG (reference sequence). With V trimmed by 2 bases and J by 5 bases, 6 bases remained unmatched. The CDR3 DNA reads as TGTGCCTGGAGTAGGGACAGGGGGCTTGGATATGGCTACACCTTC. It yields the protein CAWSRDRGLGYGYTF.